This T cell receptor (beta chain) is drawn from a study of blood T cell repertoires in COVID-19. This clone was picked up one time. Assay: immunoSEQ multiplex PCR; the TCRdb copy retains only in-frame clones and omits some. The data show about 200,000 clones, with 85% seen just once and under 0.95% held by the top ten. The ends were cut back, 1 base at V and 2 bases at J, with 7 bases in the middle. CDR1 is SGHNT and CDR2 is YYREEE in the germline V gene (reference sequence). The CDR3 has 14 residues. The origin of this receptor is a man aged 55 to 70 with COVID-19, enrolled during active disease. Sequenced sample: peripheral blood. The rearrangement uses TRBV5-4 and TRBJ2-1; D is uncertain. Here the CDR3 DNA reads TGTGCCAGCAGCTTGCTAGGTGCCTACAATGAGCAGTTCTTC. It specifies CASSLLGAYNEQFF.